This T cell receptor (beta chain) was captured in a study of blood T cell repertoires in COVID-19. Study information: The samples span acute and convalescent COVID-19 from the United States, Italy and Spain. PBMCs, B-cell-depleted T cells, or T cells were the source of the cDNA or gDNA that made up the material.

The V and J ends lost 5 bases and 6 bases, in that order; junction bases with no gene match: 14. CDR1 is PRHDT and CDR2 is FYEKMQ in the germline V gene (reference sequence). CDR3 length equals 17 residues. In the original analysis: Reference gene primer amplification gave estimated nucleated cell counts. Some clones are missing from TCRdb's copy, which holds only in-frame ones; the method was immunoSEQ multiplex PCR. V and J calls plus clone size are reproduced from that table; the DNA served to infer D and trimming. The sample has nearly 110,000 clones; about four fifths are singletons. The source of this sequence is a man in his 70s with acute or convalescent COVID-19. The sample was peripheral blood. The chain links TRBV13 to TRBJ2-3, with 10 bases fitting TRBD2. CDR3 amino acids: CASSPPLLGTSADTQYF. CDR3 nucleotide sequence: TGTGCCAGCAGCCCCCCCCTGCTTGGGACTAGCGCCGATACGCAGTATTTT.